A single sample gave rise to the 23 T cell receptor beta chains below, sequenced in a study of T cell responses to AZD1222 COVID-19 vaccine. Here immunoSEQ multiplex PCR was the method, and the copy in TCRdb shows in-frame clones only, minus some. The sample carries around 140,000 clones, around 85% recorded once. Sample: peripheral blood, taken 28 days after the second dose of the MenACWY control vaccine. The receptors stem from an adult who received the MenACWY meningococcal vaccine as a control.

This clone was detected only a few times. The junction departs from germline at one end; a sequencing error may be responsible. The rearrangement uses TRBV6-5 and TRBJ1-2, with TRBD1 identical over 7 bases. There are 14 residues in the CDR3. Germline values: CDR1 MNHEY, CDR2 SVGAGI. The CDR3 DNA reads as TGTGCTAGCAGAAGGGACAGCACAAACTATGGCTACACCTTC. It specifies CASRRDSTNYGYTF.

The V gene is TRBV5-1, the J gene TRBJ1-2; 9 bases fit TRBD1. The V gene end was trimmed by 2 bases and the J gene end by 6 bases; junction bases not matched to a gene: 8. The CDR3 is made up of 15 amino acids. Germline values: CDR1 SGHRS, CDR2 YFSETQ. CDR3 loop: CASSFGPGQGNGYTF. The DNA for the CDR3 is TGCGCCAGCAGCTTCGGACCCGGACAGGGGAATGGCTACACCTTC.

The chain employs TRBV27 and TRBJ2-7; a weak D match, TRBD1 (5 bases). This CDR3 spans 13 amino acids. Trimming took 3 bases from V and 5 from J, leaving 11 bases between them. Germline lookup yields CDR1 MNHEY and CDR2 SMNVEV (reference sequence). This chain's CDR3 is CASSFAGWNEQYF. In DNA form, the CDR3 reads TGTGCCAGCAGTTTTGCAGGGTGGAACGAGCAGTACTTC.

V and J are TRBV28 and TRBJ1-3; 7 positions match TRBD1. The CDR3 is 15 residues long. Trimming cost V 5 bases and J 0 bases; bases outside gene matches: 4. Germline CDR1 MDHEN, CDR2 SYDVKM. CDR3 sequence reads: CASSVTGISGNTIYF. Written as DNA, the CDR3 is TGTGCCAGCAGTGTGACAGGGATCTCTGGAAACACCATATATTTT.

The chain links TRBV19 to TRBJ2-3; TRBD2 might be the D (5 bases). The CDR3 length is 15 residues. Germline V gene lookup returns CDR1 LNHDA and CDR2 SQIVND (reference sequence). Deletions cut 3 bases from V and 2 bases from J, with 12 bases between. CDR3 sequence: CASSIMQRITDTQYF. The CDR3 coding sequence is TGTGCCAGTAGTATCATGCAGCGGATCACAGATACGCAGTATTTT. Looking up the rest from reference TRBV19 and TRBJ2-3 gives the full variable domain: DGGITQSPKYLFRKEGQNVTLSCEQNLNHDAMYWYRQDPGQGLRLIYYSQIVNDFQKGDIAEGYSVSREKKESFPLTVTSAQKNPTAFYLCASSIMQRITDTQYFGPGTRLTVL.

V usage is TRBV7-9 and J usage is TRBJ2-1; the D gene is possibly TRBD2 (5 bases). The V end lost 1 base, the J end lost 5 bases, and 18 bases lay between the germline ends. Germline-derived CDR1 and CDR2 are SEHNR and FQNEAQ (reference sequence). The CDR3 extends over 17 amino acids. The CDR3 DNA follows: TGTGCCAGCAGCTTAGGTGCGGCTAGCTGGTGGGACAATGAGCAGTTCTTC. Translating it yields CASSLGAASWWDNEQFF.

The chain carries TRBV7-9 and TRBJ1-3, with D unclear. V was clipped by 2 bases and J by 0 bases, with 11 bases between them. The CDR3 is 16 residues long. Germline V lookup: CDR1 SEHNR, CDR2 FQNEAQ (reference sequence). The CDR3 loop reads CASSLSPISSGNTIYF. CDR3 in DNA: TGTGCCAGCAGCTTAAGCCCGATTAGCTCTGGAAACACCATATATTTT.

This clone was counted once. The gene calls are TRBV7-2 and TRBJ1-1; a weak D match, TRBD1 (6 bases). The V and J ends lost 1 base and 11 bases respectively, with 14 bases between them. CDR3 length: 13 amino acids. The germline V gene has CDR1 SGHTA and CDR2 FQGNSA. CDR3 loop: CASSLVVGGQAFF. DNA of the CDR3: TGTGCCAGCAGCTTAGTCGTCGGGGGGCAGGCTTTCTTT.

This rearrangement joins TRBV2 to TRBJ2-1; D is ambiguous. CDR3 size: 13 residues. Germline CDR1 SNHLY, CDR2 FYNNEI. The V end was cut by 7 bases, the J end by 6 bases, with 13 bases between. The CDR3 sequence: CASKSDTANEQFF. The CDR3, as DNA: TGTGCCAGCAAATCCGACACAGCCAATGAGCAGTTCTTC. The entire variable domain, with the rest obtained from reference TRBV2 and TRBJ2-1, is as follows: EPEVTQTPSHQVTQMGQEVILRCVPISNHLYFYWYRQILGQKVEFLVSFYNNEISEKSEIFDDQFSVERPDGSNFTLKIRSTKLEDSAMYFCASKSDTANEQFFGPGTRLTVL.

The chain has TRBV19 and TRBJ1-1; 8 nucleotides align to TRBD1. CDR1 is LNHDA and CDR2 is SQIVND in the germline V gene (reference sequence). After removal of 8 bases from V and 0 bases from J, the junction contained 8 bases not matched to a gene. The CDR3 runs 15 residues. This chain's CDR3 is CASLPAQGVNTEAFF. CDR3 DNA: TGTGCCAGTCTCCCTGCACAGGGGGTGAACACTGAAGCTTTCTTT. Supplemented by reference TRBV19 and TRBJ1-1, the full variable domain reads DGGITQSPKYLFRKEGQNVTLSCEQNLNHDAMYWYRQDPGQGLRLIYYSQIVNDFQKGDIAEGYSVSREKKESFPLTVTSAQKNPTAFYLCASLPAQGVNTEAFFGQGTRLTVV.

The chain uses TRBV11-1 and TRBJ1-6, with 10 bases lining up with TRBD1. Germline CDR1 is SGHAT and CDR2 is FQDESV (reference sequence). This CDR3 has 15 amino acids. Trimming at V came to 5 bases and at J to 10 bases, leaving 8 bases not matched to a gene. The CDR3 region has the DNA TGTGCCAGCAGCATATGGACAGGGGGAGGGTCACCCCTCCACTTT. Protein product: CASSIWTGGGSPLHF.

V is TRBV15 and J is TRBJ2-7; possibly TRBD2 for D (5 bases). The CDR3 is 14 amino acids. The germline V and J ends were trimmed by 0 bases and 4 bases, with 10 bases remaining between them. Germline V gene lookup returns CDR1 LNHNV and CDR2 YYDKDF (reference sequence). CDR3 region: CATSRDEGLYEQYF. Here the CDR3 DNA reads TGTGCCACCAGCAGAGATGAGGGCCTGTACGAGCAGTACTTC.

The J gene is TRBJ2-7, the V gene TRBV6-5; weak D call: TRBD1 (6 bases). This CDR3 contains 15 residues. The germline V and J ends were trimmed by 10 bases and 2 bases, with 21 bases remaining between them. Per germline, CDR1 MNHEY and CDR2 SVGAGI. This CDR3 reads CATPSGELWAYEQYV. In nucleotides, the CDR3 is TGTGCCACCCCCTCAGGGGAGCTATGGGCCTACGAGCAGTACGTC.

The chain joins TRBV6-5 to TRBJ2-7; D uncertain. Germline V gene sequence: CDR1 MNHEY, CDR2 SVGAGI. The CDR3 has 14 residues. V lost 6 bases to trimming and J lost 0 bases, with 12 bases between them. The CDR3 nucleotides are TGTGCCAGCAGCGTGGGATGGAGCTCCTACGAGCAGTACTTC. Residues: CASSVGWSSYEQYF.

In its sample, this clone was seen once. The chain uses TRBV10-3 and TRBJ1-1, with D possibly TRBD1 on 5 matching bases. Trimming cost V 3 bases and J 10 bases, with 21 bases left between them. CDR1 ENHRY and CDR2 SYGVKD come from the germline V gene. The CDR3 has 15 residues. The chain's CDR3 is CAISDQGGDSLGAFF. DNA of the CDR3: TGTGCCATCAGTGACCAAGGAGGGGACTCTCTCGGAGCTTTCTTT.

The chain recombines TRBV3-1 (or the pseudogene TRBV3-2) with TRBJ1-1, with D maybe TRBD1 (5 bases). Looked up from germline, CDR1 is LGHDT and CDR2 is YNNKEL (reference sequence). The CDR3 totals 15 residues. Trimming pared 4 bases from V and 3 bases from J, leaving 15 bases between. This CDR3 reads CASSRGTLRDTEAFF. CDR3 DNA sequence: TGTGCCAGCAGCCGCGGGACGTTGAGGGACACTGAAGCTTTCTTT.

DNA of the CDR3: TGTGCCAGCAGCCAAGGTCGGTGGGCTGTAACCGGGGAGCTGTTTTTT. This encodes CASSQGRWAVTGELFF. The J gene is TRBJ2-2, the V gene TRBV3-1 (or the pseudogene TRBV3-2); no firm D call. The CDR3 contains 16 residues. V lost 1 base and J lost 5, with 14 bases in between. Germline V gene data show CDR1 as LGHDT and CDR2 as YNNKEL (reference sequence).

V and J are TRBV2 and TRBJ2-7; 8 bases map to TRBD2. CDR1 and CDR2 from the germline V gene are SNHLY and FYNNEI. The CDR3 spans 17 residues. V was clipped by 6 bases and J by 4 bases; unmatched bases: 17. The CDR3 region is CASRATGGLVAGYEQYV. Here the CDR3 DNA reads TGTGCCAGCAGGGCTACTGGGGGGTTGGTAGCGGGGTACGAGCAGTACGTC.

The rearrangement links TRBV9 to TRBJ2-3; TRBD2 matches at 12 bases. The CDR3 runs to 16 residues. V was pared by 3 bases and J by 3 bases, with 5 bases of the junction left unmatched. Germline V gene lookup returns CDR1 SGDLS and CDR2 YYNGEE. The CDR3 nucleotides are TGTGCCAGCAGCGACCGACTAGCGGGAGAGACAGATACGCAGTATTTT. This sequence encodes CASSDRLAGETDTQYF. The entire variable domain, with the rest obtained from reference TRBV9 and TRBJ2-3, is as follows: DSGVTQTPKHLITATGQRVTLRCSPRSGDLSVYWYQQSLDQGLQFLIQYYNGEERAKGNILERFSAQQFPDLHSELNLSSLELGDSALYFCASSDRLAGETDTQYFGPGTRLTVL.

V usage is TRBV2 and J usage is TRBJ2-2; 10 nucleotides match TRBD2. Looked up from germline, CDR1 is SNHLY and CDR2 is FYNNEI. V trimming: 5 bases; J trimming: 1 base; junction bases outside the gene matches: 4. The CDR3 extends over 16 amino acids. The CDR3 spells CASSHLAGVNTGELFF. The CDR3 nucleotides are TGTGCCAGCAGTCACCTAGCGGGGGTGAACACCGGGGAGCTGTTTTTT.

The chain carries TRBV29-1 and TRBJ2-3; TRBD2 agrees at 11 bases. From germline, CDR1 is SQVTM and CDR2 ANQGSEA. The V gene end was trimmed by 4 bases and the J gene end by 2 bases; junction bases not matched to a gene: 11. This CDR3 is built from 17 residues. CDR3 coding DNA: TGCAGCGTTGGTGGTGGGGCTAGCGGGAGGCACACAGATACGCAGTATTTT. Translating gives CSVGGGASGRHTDTQYF.

The V call is TRBV6-5, the J call TRBJ2-7; D not certain. Germline V gene sequence: CDR1 MNHEY, CDR2 SVGAGI. The CDR3 has 13 amino acids. V lost 0 bases and J 6 bases, leaving 9 bases between the germline ends. CDR3 in amino acids: CASSYSNKGEQYV. The CDR3 nucleotides are TGTGCCAGCAGTTACTCGAACAAGGGCGAGCAGTACGTC.

The chain is built from TRBV12-3 or TRBV12-4 and TRBJ2-1, with TRBD2 identical over 7 bases. The CDR3 covers 10 residues. V was pared by 9 bases and J by 9 bases, with 2 bases of the junction left unmatched. The CDR3 DNA reads as TGTGCCAGTGCGGGAGCTGAGCAGTTCTTC. It specifies CASAGAEQFF.